This TCR beta chain was sequenced during a study of OX40 agonist ivuxolimab in advanced cancers. About the study as a whole: Ivuxolimab was an agonistic, fully human IgG2 monoclonal antibody directed against OX40 (CD134), a costimulatory receptor. Intravenous ivuxolimab was administered to patients every 2 weeks at six dose levels: 0.01, 0.1, 0.3, 1.5, 3 and 10 mg/kg. Of the roughly 52 dose-escalation patients, hepatocellular carcinoma was present in about 20, melanoma in around 15, renal cell carcinoma in 9 and head and neck cancer in 9. In the dose-escalation cohort, 70% to 85% of patients were male, and the mean age was approximately 60 years, with a range of 23 to 79. Patients were allowed to have had prior anti-PD-1, anti-PD-L1 or anti-CTLA-4 therapy, and approximately 37% of the dose-escalation patients had been treated with checkpoint inhibitors. Three dose-escalation patients achieved partial responses, one with hepatocellular carcinoma and two with cutaneous melanoma. The point of sequencing TCRbeta in the periphery was to test whether ivuxolimab changed TCR sequence diversity and drove clonal T-cell expansion. The paper reports the monotherapy dose-escalation portion (N of about 51 patients) of the phase I ivuxolimab trial.

As concerns this clone: Its antigen is still unknown. No much larger clone is present one base from it, and per-base qualities are unavailable.

General findings and caveats noted by the study authors: Low levels of normalized T-cell clonal expansion were also shown by some nonresponding patients. The antigen specificity of the clonally expanded peripheral T cells was not determined. At doses from 0.1 to 3.0 mg/kg, clonal expansion was seen in both CD4+ and CD8+ blood T cells between baseline and week 6. In the 0.1-3.0 mg/kg groups, partial responders had among the lowest normalized peripheral clonal expansion, particularly in CD8+ T cells. After ivuxolimab, CD8+ T cells had more expanded clones than CD4+ T cells on average.

The trial excluded patients who had a history of autoimmune disease or who were on systemic immunosuppression. Peripheral blood for TCR sequencing was collected from all dose cohorts at baseline, on cycle 4 day 1, and on cycle 7 day 1. Samples were obtained from an open-label, multicenter, first-in-human phase I dose-escalation trial of ivuxolimab. Adults with locally advanced or metastatic head and neck squamous cell, hepatocellular, melanoma or renal cell carcinoma were enrolled in the trial. CD4+ and CD8+ T cells were sorted separately from peripheral blood before TCR sequencing. To sequence the TCRbeta CDR3 region, genomic DNA was isolated from the sorted cells. TCRbeta CDR3 regions were sequenced using the immunoSEQ Assay. TCRdb obtained this table from immuneACCESS and retained in-frame rearrangements with V and J assigned. These tables miss some clones; where compared with another copy, unresolved V genes account for less than half of the shortfall, and the remainder is unexplained. A total of approximately 61,000 clones appear in this sample, 80% of them only once. The biggest ten clones account for approximately 1.3% of the sample.

The sample consisted of CD4+ or CD8+ T cells sorted from blood, taken in a trial of the OX40 agonist ivuxolimab. This sequence was found in an adult with an advanced solid tumor such as melanoma, head and neck, liver or kidney cancer.

The CDR3 corresponds to CASSEGTSVAQYF. The bases are TGTGCCAGCAGTGAAGGGACTAGCGTCGCGCAGTATTTT. The sequence is built from TRBV6-1 and TRBJ2-3; 9 junctional bases match TRBD2. Including the terminal cysteine and phenylalanine, the CDR3 comprises 13 residues. The read is trimmed to its CDR3 DNA, 39 bases read in frame from base 1. Looking up the germline V gene yields CDR1 MNHNS and CDR2 SASEGT. Here V drops 1 base and J drops 10 bases, and the junction holds 3 bases not matched to any gene.